This T cell receptor (beta chain) came from a study of early T cells in non-severe SARS-CoV-2 infection. This clonotype was seen more than once but under ten times. TCRdb re-analysed the 5' RACE reads in MiXCR, keeping a single row per CDR3 protein. Of about 83,000 distinct CDR3 sequences in the sample, about 10% were seen once. Germline V lookup: CDR1 ENHRY, CDR2 SYGVKD. This CDR3 is built from 15 residues. V was clipped by 3 bases and J by 4 bases, with 15 bases between them. The J gene is TRBJ1-2, the V gene TRBV10-3; TRBD1 is a possible D gene (5 bases). This material consisted of whole blood, taken at baseline. The TCR comes from an adult who was a healthcare worker with PCR-confirmed SARS-CoV-2 infection or an uninfected control (not recorded which). The CDR3 sequence: CAISDSGGASYGYTF. The DNA of the CDR3 is TGTGCCATCAGTGATTCGGGAGGGGCGTCCTATGGCTACACCTTC.